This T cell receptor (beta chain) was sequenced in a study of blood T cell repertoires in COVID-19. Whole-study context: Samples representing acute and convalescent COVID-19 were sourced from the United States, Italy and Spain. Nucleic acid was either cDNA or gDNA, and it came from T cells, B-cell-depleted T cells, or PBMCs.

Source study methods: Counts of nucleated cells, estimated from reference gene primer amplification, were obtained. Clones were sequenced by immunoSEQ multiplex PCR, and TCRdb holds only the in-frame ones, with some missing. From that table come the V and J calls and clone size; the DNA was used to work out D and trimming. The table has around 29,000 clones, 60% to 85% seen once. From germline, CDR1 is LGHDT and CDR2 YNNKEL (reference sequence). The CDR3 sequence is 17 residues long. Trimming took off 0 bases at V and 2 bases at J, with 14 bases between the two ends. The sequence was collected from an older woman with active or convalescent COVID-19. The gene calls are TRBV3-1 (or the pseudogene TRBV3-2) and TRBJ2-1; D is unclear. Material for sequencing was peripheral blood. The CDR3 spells CASSQDSGRSPYNEQFF. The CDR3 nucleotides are TGTGCCAGCAGCCAAGATTCTGGTAGATCCCCCTACAATGAGCAGTTCTTC.